This TCR beta chain was recovered during a study of blood T cells in healthy people across ages. At the level of the study: About one barcoded beta molecule per two T cells came from capture by template switching. Regarding the study as a whole: Among long-lived donors, naive CD4+ cells were more numerous and diversity higher than in aged donors.

Using a J-beta primer mix together with a sample-barcoded 5' primer, a second PCR was run for roughly 6 to 11 cycles. In TCRdb, the 5' RACE reads were re-called with MiXCR into one record per CDR3 protein. This table has approximately 680,000 distinct CDR3 sequences, 32% appearing once. In regard to this clonotype: The antigen is undetermined.

This sequence originates from a woman of 80 years or more in good health. Specimen: blood.

CDR3 coding DNA: TGTGCCAGCAGTTTAGAAGCGGGAGGGCCACACGAGCAGTACTTC. Protein product: CASSLEAGGPHEQYF. The V and J genes are TRBV28 and TRBJ2-7; 10 nucleotides match TRBD2. V shed 2 bases and J 5 bases; nucleotides not matched to a gene: 6. The CDR3 is 15 amino acids. Germline CDR1 is MDHEN and CDR2 is SYDVKM.